This T cell receptor (beta chain) derives from a study of T cells in tumors after PD-1 blockade. At the level of the study: Some patients also took daily vismodegib 150 mg during anti-PD-1 treatment. Study observations and caveats: Blood contained approximately 40% of the tumor's TCR clonotypes.

Genomic DNA template from tumor biopsies or peripheral blood, 616 ng to 6,004 ng input. About this clone: Its antigen is unidentified.

TCRdb's table, derived via immunoSEQ multiplex PCR, lists solely in-frame clones and lacks some. The data show fewer than 40,000 clones, roughly four fifths seen once. Trimming removed 2 bases at V and 7 bases at J, with 21 bases between. Germline lookup yields CDR1 MNHNS and CDR2 SASEGT. The CDR3 consists of 16 residues. The sample here was PBMCs, taken after anti-PD-1 treatment. This clonotype was obtained from a human donor with basal cell carcinoma. The chain links TRBV6-1 to TRBJ2-7; possible D gene TRBD2, 5 bases. CDR3 nucleotide sequence: TGTGCCAGCAGTGAATTAAGTGGGCTAGCCATAAGGGAGCAGTACTTC. Translation: CASSELSGLAIREQYF.